This T cell receptor beta chain was sequenced during a study of Ad26.COV2.S vaccination and SARS-CoV-2 variants. General study findings and limits: Vaccine and placebo recipients had comparable breadth of non-spike TCRs.

The protocol was immunoSEQ multiplex PCR, while the TCRdb copy is restricted to in-frame clones and leaves out a portion. The sample shows 85,000 to 120,000 clones, about three quarters of them seen only once. CDR1 is SGHRS and CDR2 is YFSETQ in the germline V gene. CDR3 size: 17 residues. V was shortened by 0 bases and J by 10 bases, with 20 bases between the two germline ends. With respect to this clone: Its antigen is unknown.

The input for sequencing was peripheral blood, taken after recovery from COVID-19. The J gene is TRBJ1-6, the V gene TRBV5-1; maybe TRBD1 (5 bases). This receptor was identified in a human donor who had recovered from COVID-19. CDR3: CASSLEGPSRGLSPLHF. For the CDR3, the DNA is TGCGCCAGCAGCTTGGAGGGGCCATCAAGAGGTTTGTCACCCCTCCACTTT.